This T cell receptor (beta chain) is drawn from a study of OX40 agonist ivuxolimab in advanced cancers. Repertoires were generated with immunoSEQ multiplex PCR, while TCRdb's copy carries only in-frame clones and drops some. The data show some 29,000 clones, around nine tenths seen once. Between the trimmed V and J ends, which lost 3 bases and 2 bases, there was a span of 11 bases. CDR3 size: 14 residues. Per the germline V gene, CDR1 is MNHEY and CDR2 is SMNVEV (reference sequence). The chain couples TRBV27 to TRBJ2-7; D is tentatively TRBD1 or TRBD2 (5 bases each). Sequences were derived from CD4+ or CD8+ T cells sorted from blood, sampled in a trial of the OX40 agonist ivuxolimab. This TCR was recovered from an adult with an advanced solid tumor such as melanoma, head and neck, liver or kidney cancer. The CDR3 region has the DNA TGTGCCAGCAGTTTTTCGGGGCCCGCCTACGAGCAGTACTTC. The encoded protein is CASSFSGPAYEQYF.